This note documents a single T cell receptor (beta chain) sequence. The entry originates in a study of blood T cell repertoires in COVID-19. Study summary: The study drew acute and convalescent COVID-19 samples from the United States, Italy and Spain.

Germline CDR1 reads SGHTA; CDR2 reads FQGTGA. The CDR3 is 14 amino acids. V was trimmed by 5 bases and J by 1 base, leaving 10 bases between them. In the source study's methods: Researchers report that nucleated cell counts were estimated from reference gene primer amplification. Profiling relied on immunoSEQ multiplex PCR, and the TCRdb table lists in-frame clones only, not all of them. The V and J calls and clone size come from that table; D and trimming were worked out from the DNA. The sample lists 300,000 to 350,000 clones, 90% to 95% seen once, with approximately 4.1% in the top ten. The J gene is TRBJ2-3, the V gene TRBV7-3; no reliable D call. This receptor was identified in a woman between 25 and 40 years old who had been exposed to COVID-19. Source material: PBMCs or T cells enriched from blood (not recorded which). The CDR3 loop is CASSPWHGTDTQYF. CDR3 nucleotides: TGTGCCAGCAGCCCGTGGCACGGCACAGATACGCAGTATTTT.